The clone carrying this TCR beta chain was seen a handful of times. Its cognate antigen is unknown. The same CDR3 arises from other DNA sequences in this sample as well. This sample is drawn from a study of cytomegalovirus exposure and HLA in healthy donors. Study background: Clustering assigned around 77% of the roughly 420 genotyped donors to the Caucasian-associated ancestry cluster. Study-level findings and limits: 164 TCR beta chains were listed as cytomegalovirus-associated.

CDR3 length equals 13 residues. Trimming shortened V by 0 bases and J by 3 bases, and 6 bases separated the two germline ends. Germline CDR1 reads SGHRS; CDR2 reads YFSETQ. PCR was performed using 60 Vbeta and 13 Jbeta primers. The protocol was immunoSEQ multiplex PCR, while the TCRdb copy is restricted to in-frame clones and leaves out a portion. The data contain 82,000 or so clones, around 9.1% of them singletons. The rearrangement uses TRBV5-1 and TRBJ2-5; D is perhaps TRBD2 (5 bases). Sequencing was carried out using PBMCs. The clonotype comes from a man aged 60 to 75 in good health and CMV-seropositive. CDR3 DNA: TGCGCCAGCAGCTTGGGGGGAGAAGAGACCCAGTACTTC. Translation gives CASSLGGEETQYF.